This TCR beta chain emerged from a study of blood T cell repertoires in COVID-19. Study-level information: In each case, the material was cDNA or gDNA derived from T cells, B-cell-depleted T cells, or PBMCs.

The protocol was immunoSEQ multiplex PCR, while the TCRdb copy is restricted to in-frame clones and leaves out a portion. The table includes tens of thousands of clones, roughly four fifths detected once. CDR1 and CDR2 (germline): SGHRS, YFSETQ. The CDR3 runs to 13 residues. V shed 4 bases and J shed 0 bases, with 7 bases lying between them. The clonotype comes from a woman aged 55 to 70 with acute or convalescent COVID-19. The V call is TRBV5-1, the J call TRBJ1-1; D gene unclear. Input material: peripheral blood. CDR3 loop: CASSNTMNTEAFF. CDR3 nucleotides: TGCGCCAGCAGCAACACCATGAACACTGAAGCTTTCTTT.